Included here is one TCR beta chain sequence, with context. Antigen: not known. The data stem from a study of cytomegalovirus exposure and HLA in healthy donors. V was clipped by 7 bases and J by 5 bases, with 14 bases between them. CDR1 is SQVTM and CDR2 is ANQGSEA in the germline V gene. The CDR3 loop spans 12 amino acids. Researchers ran the PCR with 60 Vbeta and 13 Jbeta primers. Data came from immunoSEQ multiplex PCR; TCRdb stores just in-frame clones and leaves some out. The sample holds around 130,000 clones. The study, taken as a whole, reports: Listed as cytomegalovirus-associated were more than 150 TCR beta chains.

The chain has TRBV29-1 and TRBJ2-5; weak D call: TRBD2 (5 bases). The TCR was taken from a woman in her thirties or forties in good health and CMV-seronegative. Sequencing input: PBMCs. CDR3 sequence reads: CSAATNAETQYF. CDR3 nucleotide sequence: TGCAGCGCCGCGACTAACGCCGAGACCCAGTACTTC. The whole variable domain, remainder taken from reference TRBV29-1 and TRBJ2-5, is SAVISQKPSRDICQRGTSLTIQCQVDSQVTMMFWYRQQPGQSLTLIATANQGSEATYESGFVIDKFPISRPNLTFSTLTVSNMSPEDSSIYLCSAATNAETQYFGPGTRLLVL.